What follows is one TCR beta chain and its context. Which antigen it targets is not known. It has no much larger one-base neighbor in the sample; base qualities were not kept. This sample is part of a study of blood T cell repertoires in COVID-19 (TCRdb year 2020). A note on the overall study: Samples from collaborators originated in the United States, Italy and Spain and spanned both the acute and convalescent phases of COVID-19. The material from the prospective study consisted of cDNA or gDNA derived from T cells, B-cell-depleted T cells, or PBMCs. Subjects who had been exposed to COVID-19, were actively infected with it, or had recovered from it provided the deeply sampled blood TCRbeta repertoires that made up the dataset. A freely available public database, intended as a resource for researchers studying the immune response to SARS-CoV-2, is where the repertoires were released. The samples were drawn from the first 160 participants of the ongoing ImmuneRACE study and from roughly 1,300 subjects provided by 6 global collaborators. Sample metadata almost always included a de-identified subject ID, COVID-19 status, age in years and sex. Where HLA class I and class II types were available, the types were taken from metadata supplied by the sample provider, not from assay-based typing. Overall study outcomes, separate from this receptor: The quantity of clinical and demographic metadata differed by source and by participant and was supplied without curation.

The collaborating institutions used their own protocols to collect whole blood in K2EDTA tubes. For TCRbeta analysis, collaborators shipped samples in one of three forms: frozen whole blood, isolated PBMCs, or DNA extracted from either of those sample types. From the cysteine up to the phenylalanine, the CDR3 has a length of 22 residues. Kept here is only the CDR3 DNA, which spans 66 bases and is read in frame from base 1. For CDR1 and CDR2, the germline V gene lists KGHSH and LQKENI. V and J are trimmed by 2 bases and 0 bases, and the gene matches miss 21 bases of the junction. TCRbeta CDR3 regions were amplified from genomic DNA using the immunoSEQ Assay, a bias-controlled multiplex PCR. Per the authors' processing: The number of nucleated cells in each sample was estimated by amplification of reference gene primers within the assay. To quantify the absolute abundance of each unique TCRbeta CDR3 rearrangement, sequence reads were collapsed and filtered. For each sample, productive Simpson clonality was calculated as the square root of Simpson's diversity index over productive rearrangements. Held by TCRdb, this immuneACCESS table contains in-frame sequences only and omits some clones. Under half of the omission traces to an unresolved V gene where checked; the cause of the rest is unknown. Clonal size and the V and J genes are those of that table, whereas D and trimming came from the DNA. The sample data list 400,000 to 500,000 clones, and roughly 88% of these were observed just once. Under 1.5% of the sample is held by the ten biggest clonotypes.

The receptor chain draws on TRBV18 and TRBJ2-3, and 9 junctional nucleotides match TRBD1. The receptor was derived from a woman in her 30s with active or convalescent COVID-19. The sequenced sample consisted of peripheral blood. The DNA is as follows: TGTGCCAGCTCACCAAGGGGGGGACAGGGCCGGACACCTTTTTCTAGCACAGATACGCAGTATTTT. Translated, it reads CASSPRGGQGRTPFSSTDTQYF.